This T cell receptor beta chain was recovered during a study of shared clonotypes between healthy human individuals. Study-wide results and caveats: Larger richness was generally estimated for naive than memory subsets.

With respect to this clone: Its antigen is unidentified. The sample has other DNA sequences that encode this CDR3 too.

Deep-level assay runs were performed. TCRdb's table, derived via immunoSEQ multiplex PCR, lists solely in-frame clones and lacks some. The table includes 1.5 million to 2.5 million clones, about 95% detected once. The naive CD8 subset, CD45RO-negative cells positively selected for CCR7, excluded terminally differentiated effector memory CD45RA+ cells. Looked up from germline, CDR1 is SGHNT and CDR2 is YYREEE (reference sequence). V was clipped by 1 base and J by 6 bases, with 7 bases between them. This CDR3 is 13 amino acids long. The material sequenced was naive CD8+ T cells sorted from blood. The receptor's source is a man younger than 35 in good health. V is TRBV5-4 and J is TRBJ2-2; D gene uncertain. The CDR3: CASSLSGPGELFF. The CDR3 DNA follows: TGTGCCAGCAGCTTGTCGGGCCCCGGGGAGCTGTTTTTT.